The 26 T cell receptor beta chains reported below all come from one sample, sequenced in a study of T cells after yellow fever vaccination. MiXCR, applied by TCRdb to the 5' RACE reads, yields one record per CDR3 protein. This sample carries some 670,000 distinct CDR3 sequences, 12% of them seen once, and the ten largest clones take under 15%. Sequencing used PBMCs, obtained on the day of the yellow fever booster vaccination. The source of these receptors is a man aged 25 to 45 who received the YFV17D yellow fever vaccine.

This clonotype was seen a few times. The chain is built from TRBV18 and TRBJ2-2; D perhaps matches TRBD2 (6 bases). Germline V gene data show CDR1 as KGHSH and CDR2 as LQKENI. The CDR3 consists of 17 residues. Trimming removed 6 bases from V and 0 bases from J, with 17 bases in between. CDR3 region: CASSLSRAGPNTGELFF. CDR3 coding DNA: TGTGCCAGCTCGCTCTCTCGGGCGGGACCGAACACCGGGGAGCTGTTTTTT.

This clonotype was counted a few times. The chain is built from TRBV2 and TRBJ2-1, with D perhaps TRBD2 (5 bases). The CDR3 has 15 residues. Germline V CDR1 and CDR2: SNHLY, FYNNEI. Deletions cut 2 bases from V and 5 bases from J, with 13 bases between. The CDR3 DNA reads as TGTGCCAGCAGTGAACGAGGGCCTACTGACAATGAGCAGTTCTTC. The encoded protein is CASSERGPTDNEQFF.

The rearrangement joins TRBV11-1 to TRBJ2-1, with 9 bases lining up with TRBD2. Per germline, CDR1 SGHAT and CDR2 FQDESV (reference sequence). This CDR3 has 16 residues. Trimming took 0 bases from V and 6 from J; bases not matched to a gene: 6. CDR3 protein: CASSLARTSVGNEQFF. The CDR3 nucleotides read TGTGCCAGCAGCTTAGCTCGGACTAGCGTCGGCAATGAGCAGTTCTTC. The whole variable domain, filled in from reference TRBV11-1 and TRBJ2-1, reads EAEVAQSPRYKITEKSQAVAFWCDPISGHATLYWYRQILGQGPELLVQFQDESVVDDSQLPKDRFSAERLKGVDSTLKIQPAELGDSAMYLCASSLARTSVGNEQFFGPGTRLTVL.

This rearrangement joins TRBV7-6 to TRBJ2-7; 13 bases fit TRBD2. V shed 2 bases and J 6 bases; nucleotides not matched to a gene: 7. This CDR3 has 16 residues. CDR1 SGHVS and CDR2 FNYEAQ come from the germline V gene. DNA of the CDR3: TGTGCCAGCAGCTTAACCGCGACTAGCGGGAGGACCGAGCAGTACTTC. It translates to CASSLTATSGRTEQYF.

The sample holds a few counts of this clonotype. The chain has TRBV7-6 and TRBJ2-2, with D perhaps matching TRBD1 (5 bases). The CDR3 extends over 15 amino acids. Germline V gives CDR1 SGHVS, CDR2 FNYEAQ. The V end lost 2 bases, the J end lost 5 bases, and 12 bases lay between the germline ends. CDR3 loop: CASSLNKKGTGELFF. CDR3 coding DNA: TGTGCCAGCAGCTTAAACAAGAAGGGGACCGGGGAGCTGTTTTTT.

The gene calls are TRBV19 and TRBJ2-5; TRBD2 might be the D (6 bases). In germline, CDR1 is LNHDA, CDR2 SQIVND (reference sequence). V lost 5 bases, J lost 4 bases, and 20 bases lay in between. The length of the CDR3 is 16 residues. The chain's CDR3 is CASSHRLGGAAETQYF. The CDR3 DNA follows: TGTGCCAGTAGTCACCGACTGGGGGGAGCGGCAGAGACCCAGTACTTC.

This rearrangement joins TRBV7-6 to TRBJ2-7, with TRBD2 as a possible D gene (5 bases). This CDR3 is 16 amino acids long. The V and J ends lost 5 bases and 0 bases respectively, with 17 bases between them. Germline V gene sequence: CDR1 SGHVS, CDR2 FNYEAQ. CDR3 nucleotide sequence: TGTGCCAGCAGCGAAAGCCGGGGTGACGCCTCCTACGAGCAGTACTTC. Translated: CASSESRGDASYEQYF.

CDR3 bases: TGTGCCAGCAACGGATCGAACACTGAAGCTTTCTTT. Translation: CASNGSNTEAFF. The chain links TRBV21-1 to TRBJ1-1. TRBV21-1 is a pseudogene segment. CDR3 length equals 12 residues.

This clonotype showed up just a few times. The J gene is TRBJ2-4, the V gene TRBV6-5; 7 nucleotides match TRBD1. The V segment lost 4 bases and the J segment 6 bases; nucleotides outside the gene matches: 6. CDR1 and CDR2 from the germline V gene are MNHEY and SVGAGI. The CDR3 runs to 14 residues. The CDR3, as DNA: TGTGCCAGCAGTTCAAGGGGGCTCGGAAACATTCAGTACTTC. It encodes CASSSRGLGNIQYF.

This clonotype turned up a few times. The chain couples TRBV20-1 to TRBJ1-2; the D is unclear. The germline V and J ends were trimmed by 3 bases and 4 bases, with 15 bases remaining between them. The length of the CDR3 is 14 residues. Germline V gene sequence: CDR1 DFQATT, CDR2 SNEGSKA (reference sequence). The CDR3 spells CSASVGNAVYGYTF. CDR3 DNA sequence: TGCAGTGCTAGCGTGGGGAATGCTGTCTATGGCTACACCTTC.

This clonotype occurred a few times. This chain joins TRBV7-6 and TRBJ2-2, with D perhaps matching TRBD2 (5 bases). The V gene's germline CDR1 is SGHVS and CDR2 FNYEAQ. Trimming took off 5 bases at V and 6 bases at J, with 13 bases between the two ends. CDR3 length: 14 residues. CDR3 region: CASSPRAVPGELFF. For the CDR3, the DNA is TGTGCCAGCAGCCCCCGAGCGGTTCCCGGGGAGCTGTTTTTT.

The V and J genes are TRBV6-2 or TRBV6-3 and TRBJ2-6; D possibly corresponds to TRBD2 (6 bases). V shed 7 bases and J shed 0 bases, with 10 bases lying between them. Per the germline V gene, CDR1 is MNHEY and CDR2 is SVGEGT. The length of the CDR3 is 15 residues. The CDR3 nucleotides are TGTGCCAGCACTCTAGCGCACTCTGGGGCCAACGTCCTGACTTTC. Protein: CASTLAHSGANVLTF.

In its sample, this clonotype was seen a few times. The V and J genes are TRBV28 and TRBJ2-7, with TRBD2 identical over 9 bases. Per germline, CDR1 MDHEN and CDR2 SYDVKM. This CDR3 contains 15 residues. The junction had 3 bases not matched to a gene; V was cut back by 1 base and J by 2 bases. The CDR3 DNA sequence: TGTGCCAGCAGTTTATCGGCTAGCGGGACCTACGAGCAGTACTTC. Encoded protein: CASSLSASGTYEQYF.

This clonotype was found a few times. In DNA, the CDR3 is TGTGCCAGCAGCCAAGTTCCGGGACTAGCGGGAGGCAATGAGCAGTTCTTC. Its translation is CASSQVPGLAGGNEQFF. This chain links TRBV4-2 with TRBJ2-1, with 15 bases matching TRBD2. The CDR3 is 17 amino acids. Germline assignment: CDR1 LGHNA and CDR2 YNFKEQ. With 1 base clipped from V and 6 bases from J, the junction kept 4 bases outside the gene matches.

The DNA for the CDR3 is TGTGCCTGGAGTTCGGGACTAGCGTCTGATACGCAGTATTTT. Translated: CAWSSGLASDTQYF. V usage is TRBV30 and J usage is TRBJ2-3, with 10 bases aligning to TRBD2. V shed 2 bases and J 6 bases; nucleotides not matched to a gene: 5. CDR3 size: 14 residues. The germline CDR1 and CDR2 sequences are GTSNPN and SVGIG (reference sequence).

This clonotype showed up just a few times. This chain connects TRBV5-1 to TRBJ2-7; 10 nucleotides agree with TRBD2. Germline V gene data show CDR1 as SGHRS and CDR2 as YFSETQ. Trimming removed 8 bases from V and 3 bases from J; junction bases left unmatched: 8. The CDR3 sequence is 14 residues long. CDR3 sequence: CARGGASGSYEQYF. Written as DNA, the CDR3 is TGCGCCAGGGGGGGGGCTAGCGGGAGCTACGAGCAGTACTTC.

The chain carries TRBV7-2 and TRBJ2-1; 8 positions match TRBD2. CDR1 is SGHTA and CDR2 is FQGNSA in the germline V gene. Trimming took 5 bases from V and 2 from J; bases not matched to a gene: 8. The CDR3 is 16 residues long. CDR3 loop: CASSPNEAGAYNEQFF. DNA for the CDR3: TGTGCCAGCAGCCCTAATGAAGCGGGAGCCTACAATGAGCAGTTCTTC.

This clonotype came up a few times. J is TRBJ2-6 and V is TRBV7-2, with D tentatively TRBD2 (6 bases). The V gene's germline CDR1 is SGHTA and CDR2 FQGNSA. V was trimmed by 3 bases and J by 2 bases, leaving 11 bases between them. CDR3 size: 16 residues. The CDR3 region is CASSLGGLPGANVLTF. In DNA form, the CDR3 reads TGTGCCAGCAGCTTGGGCGGACTACCTGGGGCCAACGTCCTGACTTTC. The full variable domain, in which reference TRBV7-2 and TRBJ2-6 provide the parts outside the CDR3, is GAGVSQSPSNKVTEKGKDVELRCDPISGHTALYWYRQSLGQGLEFLIYFQGNSAPDKSGLPSDRFSAERTGGSVSTLTIQRTQQEDSAVYLCASSLGGLPGANVLTFGAGSRLTVL.

The chain links TRBV7-2 to TRBJ2-3, with D unresolved. The CDR3 is 13 amino acids. Germline V gene lookup returns CDR1 SGHTA and CDR2 FQGNSA. Deletions cut 5 bases from V and 6 bases from J, with 12 bases between. DNA of the CDR3: TGTGCCAGCAGCGCCGCCCCCACTGATACGCAGTATTTT. It encodes CASSAAPTDTQYF.

The chain links TRBV20-1 to TRBJ2-7; the D gene is possibly TRBD1 (6 bases). V dropped 1 base and J dropped 4 bases, with 20 bases sitting between them. Germline values: CDR1 DFQATT, CDR2 SNEGSKA (reference sequence). This CDR3 contains 16 residues. The CDR3 DNA is TGCAGTGCTAGAGTGTCAGGGGCGCGTATTAGGTACGAGCAGTACTTC. Translating gives CSARVSGARIRYEQYF.

This clonotype was counted between two and nine times. The chain links TRBV29-1 to TRBJ2-7; tentative D call: TRBD2 (7 bases). This CDR3 is built from 14 residues. The ends were cut back, 5 bases at V and 2 bases at J, with 16 bases in the middle. Germline loops: CDR1 SQVTM, CDR2 ANQGSEA. This chain's CDR3 is CSVTWGLAAYEQYF. CDR3 in DNA: TGCAGCGTTACGTGGGGGCTAGCGGCCTACGAGCAGTACTTC.

This clonotype was seen many times. As DNA, the CDR3 is TGTGCCAGCAGCTTATCCTTAGCGGCCCACTTTATTCCCGGGGAGCTGTTTTTT. This sequence encodes CASSLSLAAHFIPGELFF. This rearrangement joins TRBV7-2 to TRBJ2-2; a possible D gene is TRBD2 (6 bases). Trimming took off 2 bases at V and 6 bases at J, with 22 bases between the two ends. The CDR3 spans 18 residues. The V gene's germline CDR1 is SGHTA and CDR2 FQGNSA.

This clonotype turned up a few times. The chain has TRBV24-1 and TRBJ2-5; no clear D gene. The CDR3 is 15 amino acids. V lost 4 bases to trimming and J lost 2 bases, with 13 bases between them. Germline CDR1 reads KGHDR; CDR2 reads SFDVKD. The CDR3 sequence is CATSDVTDPQETQYF. As DNA, the CDR3 is TGTGCCACCAGTGACGTAACTGATCCTCAAGAGACCCAGTACTTC.

This clonotype was seen a few times. This chain connects TRBV18 to TRBJ2-3; unclear D gene. The CDR3 sequence is 13 residues long. V lost 3 bases and J lost 4, with 8 bases in between. Germline CDR1 is KGHSH and CDR2 is LQKENI. The CDR3 spells CASSPAGPDTQYF. The CDR3 DNA is TGTGCCAGCTCACCGGCCGGGCCAGATACGCAGTATTTT.

The rearrangement uses TRBV5-1 and TRBJ2-7; 7 positions agree with TRBD2. The CDR3 is 14 residues long. Germline values: CDR1 SGHRS, CDR2 YFSETQ. V shed 0 bases and J 4 bases; nucleotides not matched to a gene: 4. The CDR3 loop is CASSLGAGLYEQYF. CDR3 coding DNA: TGCGCCAGCAGCTTGGGGGCGGGACTATACGAGCAGTACTTC.

This clonotype was seen only a few times. V and J are TRBV28 and TRBJ2-3; D may be TRBD2 (5 bases). Between the trimmed V and J ends, which lost 5 bases and 2 bases, there was a span of 17 bases. This CDR3 spans 16 amino acids. Germline V gene sequence: CDR1 MDHEN, CDR2 SYDVKM. CDR3 nucleotides: TGTGCCAGCAGTCCCCGCCCACAGCGGAACACAGATACGCAGTATTTT. Translating gives CASSPRPQRNTDTQYF. Full variable domain (remainder filled in from reference TRBV28 and TRBJ2-3): DVKVTQSSRYLVKRTGEKVFLECVQDMDHENMFWYRQDPGLGLRLIYFSYDVKMKEKGDIPEGYSVSREKKERFSLILESASTNQTSMYLCASSPRPQRNTDTQYFGPGTRLTVL.